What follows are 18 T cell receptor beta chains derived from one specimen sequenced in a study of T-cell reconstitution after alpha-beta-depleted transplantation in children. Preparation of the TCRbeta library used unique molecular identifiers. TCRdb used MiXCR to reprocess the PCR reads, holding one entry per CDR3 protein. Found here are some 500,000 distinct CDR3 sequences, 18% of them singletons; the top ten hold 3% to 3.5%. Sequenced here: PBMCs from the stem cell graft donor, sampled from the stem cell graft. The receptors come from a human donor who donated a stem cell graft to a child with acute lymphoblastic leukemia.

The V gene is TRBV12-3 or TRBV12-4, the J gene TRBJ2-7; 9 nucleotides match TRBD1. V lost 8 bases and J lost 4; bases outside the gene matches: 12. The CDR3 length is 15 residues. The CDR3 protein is CASLGSGQGLYEQYF. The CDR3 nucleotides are TGTGCCAGCCTTGGATCGGGACAGGGATTGTACGAGCAGTACTTC.

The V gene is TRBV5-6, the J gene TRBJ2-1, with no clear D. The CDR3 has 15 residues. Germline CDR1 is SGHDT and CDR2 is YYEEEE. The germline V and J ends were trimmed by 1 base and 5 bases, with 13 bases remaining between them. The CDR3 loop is CASSLLRTFNNEQFF. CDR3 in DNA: TGTGCCAGCAGCTTGCTCAGAACCTTTAACAATGAGCAGTTCTTC.

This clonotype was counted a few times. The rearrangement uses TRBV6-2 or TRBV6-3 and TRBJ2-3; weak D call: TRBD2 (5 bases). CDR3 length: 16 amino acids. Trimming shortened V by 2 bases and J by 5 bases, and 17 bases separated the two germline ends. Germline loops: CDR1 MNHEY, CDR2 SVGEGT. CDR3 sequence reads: CASSYLTVVRGDTQYF. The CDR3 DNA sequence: TGTGCCAGCAGTTACCTCACGGTCGTTCGGGGAGATACGCAGTATTTT.

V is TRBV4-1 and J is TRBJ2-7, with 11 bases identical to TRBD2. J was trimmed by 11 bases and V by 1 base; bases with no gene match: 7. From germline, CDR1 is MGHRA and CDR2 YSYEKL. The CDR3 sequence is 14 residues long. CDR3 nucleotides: TGCGCCAGCAGCCAAGGGACTAGCGGGTCACCGGAGTACTTC. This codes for CASSQGTSGSPEYF.

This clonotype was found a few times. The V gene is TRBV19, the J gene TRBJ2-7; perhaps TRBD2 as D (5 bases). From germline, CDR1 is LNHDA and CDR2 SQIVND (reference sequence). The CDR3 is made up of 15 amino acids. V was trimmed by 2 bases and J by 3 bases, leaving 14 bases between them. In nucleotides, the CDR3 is TGTGCCAGTAGTATATTTCTACGAGGGATCTACGAGCAGTACTTC. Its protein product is CASSIFLRGIYEQYF.

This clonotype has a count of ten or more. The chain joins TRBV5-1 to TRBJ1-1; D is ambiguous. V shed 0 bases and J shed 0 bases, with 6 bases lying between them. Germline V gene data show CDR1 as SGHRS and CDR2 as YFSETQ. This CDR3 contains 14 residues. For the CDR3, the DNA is TGCGCCAGCAGCTTGGGGACGTTGAACACTGAAGCTTTCTTT. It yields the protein CASSLGTLNTEAFF. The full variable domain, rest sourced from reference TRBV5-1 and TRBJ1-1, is KAGVTQTPRYLIKTRGQQVTLSCSPISGHRSVSWYQQTPGQGLQFLFEYFSETQRNKGNFPGRFSGRQFSNSRSEMNVSTLELGDSALYLCASSLGTLNTEAFFGQGTRLTVV.

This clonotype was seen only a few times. The chain's CDR3 is CASSFAMDNEQFF. CDR3 nucleotide sequence: TGCGCCAGCAGCTTCGCGATGGACAATGAGCAGTTCTTC. The gene calls are TRBV5-1 and TRBJ2-1; D gene ambiguous. The V gene lost 2 bases and the J gene lost 5 bases, with 8 bases spanning the gap. The CDR3 length is 13 residues. CDR1 is SGHRS and CDR2 is YFSETQ in the germline V gene.

DNA of the CDR3: TGCGCCAGCAGCCAAGATCGAGGGGCTACCCGGGTCTATGGCTACACCTTC. The encoded protein is CASSQDRGATRVYGYTF. This sequence joins TRBV4-1 and TRBJ1-2; D perhaps matches TRBD1 (5 bases). Trimming stripped 0 bases from V and 4 bases from J, with 18 bases between. The CDR3 length is 17 residues. The germline CDR1 and CDR2 sequences are MGHRA and YSYEKL.

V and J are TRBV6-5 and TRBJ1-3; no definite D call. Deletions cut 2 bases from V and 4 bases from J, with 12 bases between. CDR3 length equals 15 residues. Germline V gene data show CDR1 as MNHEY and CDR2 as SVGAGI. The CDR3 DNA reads TGTGCCAGCAGTTACAACCTCGGTCAGGGAAACACCATATATTTT. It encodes CASSYNLGQGNTIYF.

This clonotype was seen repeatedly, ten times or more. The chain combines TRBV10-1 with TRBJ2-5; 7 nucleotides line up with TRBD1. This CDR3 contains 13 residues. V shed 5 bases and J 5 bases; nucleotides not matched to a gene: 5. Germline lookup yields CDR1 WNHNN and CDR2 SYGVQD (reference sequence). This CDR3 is CASSSGGPETQYF. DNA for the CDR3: TGCGCCAGCAGTTCAGGGGGACCGGAGACCCAGTACTTC.

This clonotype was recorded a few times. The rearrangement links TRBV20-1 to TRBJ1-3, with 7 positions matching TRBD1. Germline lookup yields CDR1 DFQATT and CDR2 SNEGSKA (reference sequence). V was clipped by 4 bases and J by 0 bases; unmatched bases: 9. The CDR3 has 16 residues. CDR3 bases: TGCAGTGCTACCCCGACAGGGATTAGCTCTGGAAACACCATATATTTT. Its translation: CSATPTGISSGNTIYF.

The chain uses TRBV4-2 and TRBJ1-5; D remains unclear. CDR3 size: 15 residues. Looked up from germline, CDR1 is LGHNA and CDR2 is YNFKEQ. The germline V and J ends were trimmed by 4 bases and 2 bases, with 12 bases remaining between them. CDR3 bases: TGTGCCAGCAGCCCAGCGGTTGAAGGCAATCAGCCCCAGCATTTT. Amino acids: CASSPAVEGNQPQHF.

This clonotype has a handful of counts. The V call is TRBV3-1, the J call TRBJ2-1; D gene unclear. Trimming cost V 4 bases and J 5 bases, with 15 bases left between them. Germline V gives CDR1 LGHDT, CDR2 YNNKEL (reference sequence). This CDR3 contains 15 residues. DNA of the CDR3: TGTGCCAGCAGCCCATTCCTCATTACGGACAATGAGCAGTTCTTC. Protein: CASSPFLITDNEQFF.

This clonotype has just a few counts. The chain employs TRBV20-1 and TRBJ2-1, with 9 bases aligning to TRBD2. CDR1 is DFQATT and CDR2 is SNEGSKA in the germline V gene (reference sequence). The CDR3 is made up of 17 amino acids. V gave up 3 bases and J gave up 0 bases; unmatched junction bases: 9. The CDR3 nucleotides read TGCAGTGCTAGGACGGTCCATAGCGGGGGCTCCTACAATGAGCAGTTCTTC. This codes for CSARTVHSGGSYNEQFF.

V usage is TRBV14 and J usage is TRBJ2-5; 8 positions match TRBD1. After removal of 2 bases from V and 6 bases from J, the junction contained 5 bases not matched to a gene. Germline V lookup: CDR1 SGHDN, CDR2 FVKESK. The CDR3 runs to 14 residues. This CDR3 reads CASSQMDRAQTQYF. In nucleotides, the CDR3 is TGTGCCAGCAGCCAAATGGACAGGGCTCAGACCCAGTACTTC.

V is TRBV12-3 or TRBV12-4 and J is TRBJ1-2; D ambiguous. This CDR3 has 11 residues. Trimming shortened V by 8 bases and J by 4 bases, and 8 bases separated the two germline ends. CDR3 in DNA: TGTGCCAGCCAGCGAACCTATGGCTACACCTTC. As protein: CASQRTYGYTF.

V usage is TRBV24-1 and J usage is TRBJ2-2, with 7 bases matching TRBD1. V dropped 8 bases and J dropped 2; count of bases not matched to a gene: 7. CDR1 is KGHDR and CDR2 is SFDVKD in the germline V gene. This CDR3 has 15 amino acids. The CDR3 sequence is CATNYRGNNTGELFF. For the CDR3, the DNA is TGTGCCACCAACTACAGGGGAAATAACACCGGGGAGCTGTTTTTT.

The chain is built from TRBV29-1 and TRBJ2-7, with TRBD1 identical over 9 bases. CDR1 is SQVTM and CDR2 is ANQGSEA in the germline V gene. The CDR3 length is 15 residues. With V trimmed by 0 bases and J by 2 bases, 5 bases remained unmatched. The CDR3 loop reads CSVEEPGQGAYEQYF. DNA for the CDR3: TGCAGCGTTGAAGAGCCGGGACAGGGAGCCTACGAGCAGTACTTC.